This TCR beta chain was sequenced during a study of cytomegalovirus exposure and HLA in healthy donors. Findings of the study overall: In a later analysis, TCR beta V- and J-gene trimming showed a link to a missense DCLRE1C variant.

In regard to this clone: Its antigen is as yet unknown.

Both 60 Vbeta primers and 13 Jbeta primers went into the PCR. The protocol was immunoSEQ multiplex PCR, while the TCRdb copy is restricted to in-frame clones and leaves out a portion. Here the sample table reports 55,000 to 85,000 clones. The CDR3 length is 15 residues. V trimming: 4 bases; J trimming: 5 bases; junction bases outside the gene matches: 3. The germline gives CDR1 SGHTA, CDR2 FQGNSA. Source material: PBMCs. The clonotype originates from a female donor in good health and CMV-seropositive. V gene TRBV7-2 combines with J gene TRBJ2-1; 12 nucleotides align to TRBD2. The CDR3 loop is CASSSGLAGDNEQFF. The CDR3 DNA sequence: TGTGCCAGCAGCTCGGGACTAGCGGGCGACAATGAGCAGTTCTTC.